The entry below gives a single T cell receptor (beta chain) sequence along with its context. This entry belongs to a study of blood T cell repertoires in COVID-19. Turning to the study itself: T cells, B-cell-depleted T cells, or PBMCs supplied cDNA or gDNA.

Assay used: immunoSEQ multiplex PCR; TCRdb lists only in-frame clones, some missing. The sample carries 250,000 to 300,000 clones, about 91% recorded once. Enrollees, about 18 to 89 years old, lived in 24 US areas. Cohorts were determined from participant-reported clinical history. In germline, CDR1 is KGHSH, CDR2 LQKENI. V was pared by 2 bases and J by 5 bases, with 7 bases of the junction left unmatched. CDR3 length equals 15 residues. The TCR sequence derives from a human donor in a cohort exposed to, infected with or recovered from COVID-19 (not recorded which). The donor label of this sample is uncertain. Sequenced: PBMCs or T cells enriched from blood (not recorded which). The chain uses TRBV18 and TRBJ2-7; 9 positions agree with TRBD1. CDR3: CASSPRGQGYNEQYF. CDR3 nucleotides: TGTGCCAGCTCACCAAGGGGACAGGGCTACAACGAGCAGTACTTC. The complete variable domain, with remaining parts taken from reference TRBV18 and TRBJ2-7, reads NAGVMQNPRHLVRRRGQEARLRCSPMKGHSHVYWYRQLPEEGLKFMVYLQKENIIDESGMPKERFSAEFPKEGPSILRIQQVVRGDSAAYFCASSPRGQGYNEQYFGPGTRLTVT.